This T cell receptor beta chain was recovered during a study of shared clonotypes between healthy human individuals. The ends were cut back, 5 bases at V and 0 bases at J, with 17 bases in the middle. The CDR3 is made up of 16 amino acids. Germline lookup yields CDR1 SEHNR and CDR2 FQNEAQ (reference sequence). Clones were read by immunoSEQ multiplex PCR, and TCRdb kept only the in-frame ones, dropping some. The repertoire holds nearly 2 million clones, with about 95% as singletons. CD8 cells regarded as naive lacked CD45RO, were positively chosen for CCR7, and omitted terminally differentiated effector memory CD45RA+ cells.

The chain combines TRBV7-9 with TRBJ2-7; D perhaps matches TRBD2 (6 bases). Source material: naive CD8+ T cells sorted from blood. The sequence derives from a man in his late teens or twenties in good health. CDR3 bases: TGTGCCAGCAGCCCCCGGGACTTTGGGAGCTCCTACGAGCAGTACTTC. This sequence encodes CASSPRDFGSSYEQYF.